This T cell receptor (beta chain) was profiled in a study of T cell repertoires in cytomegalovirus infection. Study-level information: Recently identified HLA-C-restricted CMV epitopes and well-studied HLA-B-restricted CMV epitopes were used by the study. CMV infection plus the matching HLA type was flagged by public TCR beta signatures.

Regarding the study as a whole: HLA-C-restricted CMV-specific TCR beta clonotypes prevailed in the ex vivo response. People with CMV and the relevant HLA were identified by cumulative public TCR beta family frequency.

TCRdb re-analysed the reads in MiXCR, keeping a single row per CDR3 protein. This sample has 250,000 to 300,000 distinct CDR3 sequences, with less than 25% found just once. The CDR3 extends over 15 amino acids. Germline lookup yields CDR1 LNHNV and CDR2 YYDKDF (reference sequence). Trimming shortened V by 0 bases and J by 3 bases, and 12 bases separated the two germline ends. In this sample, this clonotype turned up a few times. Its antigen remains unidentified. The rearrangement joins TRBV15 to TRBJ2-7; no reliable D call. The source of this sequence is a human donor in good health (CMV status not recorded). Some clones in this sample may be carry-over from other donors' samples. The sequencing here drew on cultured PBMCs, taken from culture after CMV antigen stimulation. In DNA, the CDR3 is TGTGCCACCAGCAGAGATTGGGCAGAGATCTACGAGCAGTACGTC. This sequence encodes CATSRDWAEIYEQYV.